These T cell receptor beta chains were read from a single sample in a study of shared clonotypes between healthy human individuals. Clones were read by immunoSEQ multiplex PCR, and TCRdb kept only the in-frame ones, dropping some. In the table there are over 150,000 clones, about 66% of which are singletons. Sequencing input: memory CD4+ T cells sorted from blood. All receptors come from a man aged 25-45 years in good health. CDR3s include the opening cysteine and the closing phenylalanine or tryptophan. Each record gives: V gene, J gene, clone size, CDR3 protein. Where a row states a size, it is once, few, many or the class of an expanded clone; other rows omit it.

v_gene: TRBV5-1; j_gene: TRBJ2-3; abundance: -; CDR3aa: CASTGQGLDTQYF
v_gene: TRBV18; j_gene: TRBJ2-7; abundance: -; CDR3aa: CASSPPSVSYEQYF
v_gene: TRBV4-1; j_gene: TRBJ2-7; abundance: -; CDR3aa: CASSGSPRPFSYEQYF
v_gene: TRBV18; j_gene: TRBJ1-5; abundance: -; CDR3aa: CASSPTGARGLHQPQHF
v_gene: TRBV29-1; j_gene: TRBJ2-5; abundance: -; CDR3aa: CSVAQGRAKAETQYF
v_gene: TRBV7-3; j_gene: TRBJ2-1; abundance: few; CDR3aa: CASSKRAGTGYNEQFF
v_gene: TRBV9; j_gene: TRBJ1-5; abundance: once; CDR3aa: CASSVAAGGFQPQHF
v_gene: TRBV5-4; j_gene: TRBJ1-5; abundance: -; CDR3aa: CASSSSTGAPQHF
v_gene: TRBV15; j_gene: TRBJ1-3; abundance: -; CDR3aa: CATSRGNSGNTIYF
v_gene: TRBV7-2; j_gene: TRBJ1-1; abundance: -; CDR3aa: CASSLAGGGGSEAFF
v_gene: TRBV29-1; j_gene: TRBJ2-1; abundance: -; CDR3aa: CSVEDGLAMRNEQFF
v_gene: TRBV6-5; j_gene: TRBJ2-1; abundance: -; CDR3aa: CASSYGGGLYNEQFF
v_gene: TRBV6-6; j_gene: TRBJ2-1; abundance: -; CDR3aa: CASRGLAFYNEQFF
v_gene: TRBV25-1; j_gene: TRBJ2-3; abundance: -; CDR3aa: CASSETGDRWGTQYF
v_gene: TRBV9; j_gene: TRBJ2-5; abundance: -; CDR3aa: CASSVGLGTRGGETQYF
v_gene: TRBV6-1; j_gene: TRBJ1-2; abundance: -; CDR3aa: CASRAVGEPNGYTF
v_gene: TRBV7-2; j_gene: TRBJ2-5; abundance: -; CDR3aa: CASSLGPWGQETQYF
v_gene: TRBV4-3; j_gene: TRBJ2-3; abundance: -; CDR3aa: CASSQEGQSTDTQYF
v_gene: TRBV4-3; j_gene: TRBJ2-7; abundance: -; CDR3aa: CASSQGRAGDPYEQYF
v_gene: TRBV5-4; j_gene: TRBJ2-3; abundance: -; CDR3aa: CASKETGQTSTDTQYF
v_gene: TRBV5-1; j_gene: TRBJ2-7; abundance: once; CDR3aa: CASSPGTLSEQYF
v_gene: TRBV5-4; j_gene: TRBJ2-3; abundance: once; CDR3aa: CASSFLDTDTQYF
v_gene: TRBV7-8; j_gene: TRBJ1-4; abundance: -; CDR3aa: CASSPRTGRNEKLFF
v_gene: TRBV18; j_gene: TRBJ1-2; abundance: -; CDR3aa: CASSPSGGVLYGYTF
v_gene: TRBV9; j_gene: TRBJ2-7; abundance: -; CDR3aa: CASSVDPGTSLYEQYF